This T cell receptor (beta chain) was recovered during a study of blood T cells in healthy people across ages. Study-level findings and limits: A roughly linear age-dependent decrease characterized TCR beta diversity per million T cells. PBMCs were not sorted, which prevented a conclusive comparison of naive versus antigen-experienced cells. The authors considered diversity estimates from one million T cells to be underestimates.

As concerns this clonotype: Its antigen is unidentified.

Sample-barcoded 5' priming and a J-beta primer mix drove a second PCR of about 6 to 11 cycles. TCRdb reanalysed the 5' RACE reads using MiXCR and keeps one entry per CDR3 protein. Among about 680,000 distinct CDR3 sequences listed, over 45% were seen once. Per the germline V gene, CDR1 is DFQATT and CDR2 is SNEGSKA (reference sequence). Trimming at V came to 2 bases and at J to 7 bases, leaving 5 bases not matched to a gene. The CDR3 runs 14 residues. The V and J genes are TRBV20-1 and TRBJ1-2, with 12 bases fitting TRBD1. This clonotype originated in a woman aged 60 to 75 in good health. Sequencing input: blood. CDR3 coding DNA: TGCAGTGCTAGAAGGGACAGGGGGCTTGGTGGCTACACCTTC. Translation: CSARRDRGLGGYTF.